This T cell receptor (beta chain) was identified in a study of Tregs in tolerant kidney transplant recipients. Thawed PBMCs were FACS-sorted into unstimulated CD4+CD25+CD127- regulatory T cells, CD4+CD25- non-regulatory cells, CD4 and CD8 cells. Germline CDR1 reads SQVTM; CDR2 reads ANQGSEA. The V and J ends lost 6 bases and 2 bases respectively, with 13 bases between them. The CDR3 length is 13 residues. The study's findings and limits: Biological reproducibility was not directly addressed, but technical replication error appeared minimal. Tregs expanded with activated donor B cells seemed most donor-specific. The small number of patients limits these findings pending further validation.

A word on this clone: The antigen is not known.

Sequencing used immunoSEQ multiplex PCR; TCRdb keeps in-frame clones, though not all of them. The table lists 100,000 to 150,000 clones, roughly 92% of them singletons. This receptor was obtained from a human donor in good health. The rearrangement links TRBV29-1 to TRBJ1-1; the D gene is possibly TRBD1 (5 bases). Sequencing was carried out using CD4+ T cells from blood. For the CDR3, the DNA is TGCAGCGTCGACCGGGACGGCAACACTGAAGCTTTCTTT. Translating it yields CSVDRDGNTEAFF.